This is a list of T cell receptor beta chains from one sample in a study of T-cell reconstitution after alpha-beta-depleted transplantation in children. TCRdb called the PCR reads again in MiXCR, with one record for every CDR3 protein. This table has about 360,000 distinct CDR3 sequences, about 14% appearing once. This material consisted of PBMCs, taken from the stem cell graft. The receptors were gathered from a human donor who donated a stem cell graft to a child with Fanconi anemia. Each CDR3 is given with its conserved first and last residue. Fields, in order: J gene, clone size, D gene, V gene, CDR3 protein, CDR3 DNA. A D gene is named only where the DNA matches it firmly. For some rows the clone size is stated as once, few or many, or as a class when expanded; others skip it.

J gene: TRBJ2-1
clone size: many
D gene: TRBD2
V gene: TRBV5-1
CDR3 protein: CASSSTSGGGNEQFF
CDR3 DNA: TGCGCCAGCAGCTCTACTAGCGGGGGAGGTAATGAGCAGTTCTTC

J gene: TRBJ1-2
clone size: NA
D gene: NA
V gene: TRBV4-3
CDR3 protein: CASSQEFRDLIYGYTF
CDR3 DNA: TGCGCCAGCAGCCAAGAGTTCCGGGACCTTATCTATGGCTACACCTTC

J gene: TRBJ2-3
clone size: NA
D gene: NA
V gene: TRBV6-1
CDR3 protein: CASSDSGSADTQYF
CDR3 DNA: TGTGCCAGCAGTGATTCGGGGTCGGCAGATACGCAGTATTTT

J gene: TRBJ2-7
clone size: many
D gene: TRBD1
V gene: TRBV10-3
CDR3 protein: CAISEQGAEEQYF
CDR3 DNA: TGTGCCATCAGCGAACAGGGGGCGGAGGAGCAGTACTTC

J gene: TRBJ2-1
clone size: NA
D gene: NA
V gene: TRBV2
CDR3 protein: CASRRQENYNEQFF
CDR3 DNA: TGTGCCAGCAGGAGACAAGAGAACTACAATGAGCAGTTCTTC

J gene: TRBJ2-6
clone size: NA
D gene: NA
V gene: TRBV25-1
CDR3 protein: CASSEYVGSGANVLTF
CDR3 DNA: TGTGCCAGCAGTGAATACGTCGGCTCTGGGGCCAACGTCCTGACTTTC

J gene: TRBJ2-5
clone size: many
D gene: NA
V gene: TRBV29-1
CDR3 protein: CSVEDRPAETQYF
CDR3 DNA: TGCAGCGTTGAAGATCGGCCAGCGGAGACCCAGTACTTC

J gene: TRBJ1-6
clone size: NA
D gene: NA
V gene: TRBV6-5
CDR3 protein: CASSYSGDSSPLHF
CDR3 DNA: TGTGCCAGCAGTTACTCCGGAGATAGCTCACCCCTCCACTTT

J gene: TRBJ2-6
clone size: many
D gene: NA
V gene: TRBV29-1
CDR3 protein: CSVGGRGAGANVLTF
CDR3 DNA: TGCAGCGTTGGTGGCAGGGGGGCTGGGGCCAACGTCCTGACTTTC

J gene: TRBJ1-1
clone size: NA
D gene: NA
V gene: TRBV2
CDR3 protein: CASLDSPEAFF
CDR3 DNA: TGTGCCAGCCTAGATTCCCCTGAAGCTTTCTTT

J gene: TRBJ2-5
clone size: NA
D gene: TRBD2
V gene: TRBV12-3/TRBV12-4
CDR3 protein: CASSSGTSTSHTTDQETQYF
CDR3 DNA: TGTGCCAGCAGCTCCGGGACTAGCACCTCCCATACGACGGACCAAGAGACCCAGTACTTC

J gene: TRBJ1-2
clone size: few
D gene: TRBD1
V gene: TRBV6-5
CDR3 protein: CGTGTGSYGYTF
CDR3 DNA: TGTGGTACCGGGACAGGGTCCTATGGCTACACCTTC

J gene: TRBJ1-1
clone size: few
D gene: NA
V gene: TRBV4-1
CDR3 protein: CASSQEAGRGTEAFF
CDR3 DNA: TGCGCCAGCAGCCAAGAAGCAGGGAGAGGGACTGAAGCTTTCTTT

J gene: TRBJ2-5
clone size: many
D gene: NA
V gene: TRBV28
CDR3 protein: CASSGMGGETQYF
CDR3 DNA: TGTGCCAGCAGTGGGATGGGGGGAGAGACCCAGTACTTC

J gene: TRBJ1-1
clone size: few
D gene: NA
V gene: TRBV20-1
CDR3 protein: CSADRPPREAFF
CDR3 DNA: TGCAGTGCGGATCGGCCCCCCCGAGAAGCTTTCTTT

J gene: TRBJ2-1
clone size: NA
D gene: TRBD2
V gene: TRBV5-4
CDR3 protein: CATRGLAGTTEQFF
CDR3 DNA: TGTGCCACCCGAGGACTAGCGGGGACTACTGAGCAGTTCTTC

J gene: TRBJ2-5
clone size: few
D gene: NA
V gene: TRBV29-1
CDR3 protein: CSVPSKAGTQKGETQYF
CDR3 DNA: TGCAGCGTTCCTTCCAAAGCTGGGACACAAAAAGGGGAGACCCAGTACTTC

J gene: TRBJ2-7
clone size: NA
D gene: TRBD2
V gene: TRBV6-1
CDR3 protein: CASGEGPSYEQYF
CDR3 DNA: TGTGCCAGCGGGGAGGGCCCCTCCTACGAGCAGTACTTC

J gene: TRBJ1-2
clone size: few
D gene: NA
V gene: TRBV5-1
CDR3 protein: CASSLASGASDGYTF
CDR3 DNA: TGCGCCAGCAGCTTGGCATCAGGAGCTTCTGATGGCTACACCTTC

J gene: TRBJ2-2
clone size: NA
D gene: NA
V gene: TRBV4-2
CDR3 protein: CASSPGPITGELFF
CDR3 DNA: TGTGCCAGCAGCCCAGGGCCTATCACCGGGGAGCTGTTTTTT

J gene: TRBJ2-5
clone size: many
D gene: TRBD2
V gene: TRBV12-3/TRBV12-4
CDR3 protein: CASRPSGGAGKTQYF
CDR3 DNA: TGTGCCAGCAGGCCTAGCGGGGGGGCTGGAAAGACCCAGTACTTC

J gene: TRBJ2-7
clone size: NA
D gene: NA
V gene: TRBV12-3/TRBV12-4
CDR3 protein: CASSLMGARSYEQYF
CDR3 DNA: TGTGCCAGCAGTTTAATGGGGGCCCGATCCTACGAGCAGTACTTC

J gene: TRBJ1-5
clone size: many
D gene: NA
V gene: TRBV20-1
CDR3 protein: CSVVDDVKQHF
CDR3 DNA: TGCAGTGTTGTAGATGACGTTAAACAGCATTTT

J gene: TRBJ2-1
clone size: many
D gene: NA
V gene: TRBV6-5
CDR3 protein: CASSPTPWSYNEQFF
CDR3 DNA: TGTGCCAGCAGTCCCACCCCTTGGTCCTACAATGAGCAGTTCTTC

J gene: TRBJ1-1
clone size: NA
D gene: NA
V gene: TRBV5-1
CDR3 protein: CASSLDTRGYNTEAFF
CDR3 DNA: TGCGCCAGCAGCTTGGACACTCGGGGGTATAACACTGAAGCTTTCTTT

J gene: TRBJ2-7
clone size: NA
D gene: NA
V gene: TRBV5-1
CDR3 protein: CASSLEGPRGAYEQYF
CDR3 DNA: TGCGCCAGCAGCTTGGAAGGTCCCAGGGGCGCGTACGAGCAGTACTTC

J gene: TRBJ2-5
clone size: NA
D gene: TRBD1
V gene: TRBV5-5
CDR3 protein: CASSFGQGGKTQYF
CDR3 DNA: TGTGCCAGCAGCTTTGGACAGGGGGGGAAGACCCAGTACTTC

J gene: TRBJ1-5
clone size: many
D gene: NA
V gene: TRBV27
CDR3 protein: CASSPGSRQGGNQPQHF
CDR3 DNA: TGTGCCAGCAGTCCGGGTTCTAGACAAGGGGGCAATCAGCCCCAGCATTTT

J gene: TRBJ1-2
clone size: many
D gene: TRBD1
V gene: TRBV5-1
CDR3 protein: CASSLMGQYGYTF
CDR3 DNA: TGCGCCAGCAGCCTTATGGGACAGTATGGCTACACCTTC

J gene: TRBJ2-7
clone size: few
D gene: NA
V gene: TRBV6-1
CDR3 protein: CASSEGGDPPPYEQYF
CDR3 DNA: TGTGCCAGCAGTGAAGGGGGGGACCCACCGCCCTACGAGCAGTACTTC

J gene: TRBJ2-7
clone size: medium-sized
D gene: NA
V gene: TRBV12-3/TRBV12-4
CDR3 protein: CASSLPLEGDPYEQYF
CDR3 DNA: TGTGCCAGCAGTTTACCCTTGGAGGGGGACCCCTACGAGCAGTACTTC

J gene: TRBJ2-2
clone size: few
D gene: NA
V gene: TRBV2
CDR3 protein: CASSAGQLANTGELFF
CDR3 DNA: TGTGCCAGCAGCGCGGGACAGCTCGCGAACACCGGGGAGCTGTTTTTT

J gene: TRBJ2-7
clone size: NA
D gene: NA
V gene: TRBV11-2
CDR3 protein: CASSLGEQYF
CDR3 DNA: TGTGCCAGCAGCTTAGGCGAGCAGTACTTC

J gene: TRBJ1-3
clone size: few
D gene: NA
V gene: TRBV4-2
CDR3 protein: CASSQARDSGNTIYF
CDR3 DNA: TGTGCCAGCAGCCAAGCGAGGGACTCTGGAAACACCATATATTTT

J gene: TRBJ2-5
clone size: many
D gene: NA
V gene: TRBV20-1
CDR3 protein: CSASLNPGPQETQYF
CDR3 DNA: TGCAGTGCATCCCTAAATCCGGGCCCTCAAGAGACCCAGTACTTC

J gene: TRBJ2-7
clone size: few
D gene: NA
V gene: TRBV12-3/TRBV12-4
CDR3 protein: CASSLRGGEQYF
CDR3 DNA: TGTGCCAGCAGTTTGAGGGGCGGCGAGCAGTACTTC

J gene: TRBJ1-4
clone size: many
D gene: NA
V gene: TRBV9
CDR3 protein: CASSVGGVGEKLFF
CDR3 DNA: TGTGCCAGCAGCGTAGGTGGTGTGGGGGAAAAACTGTTTTTT

J gene: TRBJ2-2
clone size: few
D gene: NA
V gene: TRBV10-3
CDR3 protein: CAISELWTGELFF
CDR3 DNA: TGTGCCATCAGTGAACTGTGGACCGGGGAGCTGTTTTTT

J gene: TRBJ1-1
clone size: few
D gene: TRBD1
V gene: TRBV7-8
CDR3 protein: CASGPQGASTEAFF
CDR3 DNA: TGTGCCAGCGGCCCACAGGGGGCGAGCACTGAAGCTTTCTTT

J gene: TRBJ1-1
clone size: many
D gene: NA
V gene: TRBV11-1
CDR3 protein: CASSRSGTVNTEAFF
CDR3 DNA: TGTGCCAGCAGCAGATCCGGGACGGTGAACACTGAAGCTTTCTTT

J gene: TRBJ2-5
clone size: many
D gene: TRBD1
V gene: TRBV7-8
CDR3 protein: CASSSQGAPPQETQYF
CDR3 DNA: TGTGCCAGCAGCTCACAGGGGGCCCCGCCCCAAGAGACCCAGTACTTC

J gene: TRBJ1-6
clone size: few
D gene: TRBD1
V gene: TRBV18
CDR3 protein: CASSPPQGGSPLHF
CDR3 DNA: TGTGCCAGCTCACCACCGCAGGGGGGTTCACCCCTCCACTTT

J gene: TRBJ1-4
clone size: few
D gene: TRBD1
V gene: TRBV11-2
CDR3 protein: CASSPGTGGVGEKLFF
CDR3 DNA: TGTGCCAGCAGCCCTGGGACAGGGGGAGTTGGTGAAAAACTGTTTTTT

J gene: TRBJ1-5
clone size: many
D gene: TRBD1
V gene: TRBV7-2
CDR3 protein: CASSATGAGQPQHF
CDR3 DNA: TGTGCCAGCAGCGCCACAGGGGCAGGTCAGCCCCAGCATTTT

J gene: TRBJ2-3
clone size: medium-sized
D gene: TRBD2
V gene: TRBV7-3
CDR3 protein: CASSLRLAGGPTDTQYF
CDR3 DNA: TGTGCCAGCAGCCTGCGACTAGCGGGGGGTCCGACAGATACGCAGTATTTT

J gene: TRBJ1-1
clone size: many
D gene: NA
V gene: TRBV11-2
CDR3 protein: CASSTQDSVAFF
CDR3 DNA: TGTGCCAGCAGCACCCAAGACAGTGTGGCTTTCTTT

J gene: TRBJ2-2
clone size: few
D gene: TRBD1
V gene: TRBV6-1
CDR3 protein: CASSFQGAGTGELFF
CDR3 DNA: TGTGCCAGCAGCTTTCAGGGGGCCGGCACCGGGGAGCTGTTTTTT

J gene: TRBJ2-1
clone size: many
D gene: NA
V gene: TRBV9
CDR3 protein: CASSQGNLDEQFF
CDR3 DNA: TGTGCCAGCAGCCAGGGGAATCTCGATGAGCAGTTCTTC

J gene: TRBJ1-1
clone size: many
D gene: NA
V gene: TRBV12-3/TRBV12-4
CDR3 protein: CASSIHQNTEAFF
CDR3 DNA: TGTGCCAGCAGCATTCACCAGAACACTGAAGCTTTCTTT

J gene: TRBJ1-6
clone size: few
D gene: TRBD1
V gene: TRBV7-2
CDR3 protein: CASSLHSDRGDSPLHF
CDR3 DNA: TGTGCCAGCAGCCTCCACTCGGACAGGGGAGATTCACCCCTCCACTTT

J gene: TRBJ1-2
clone size: NA
D gene: NA
V gene: TRBV6-2/TRBV6-3
CDR3 protein: CASSNSVFRGYTF
CDR3 DNA: TGTGCCAGCAGTAATTCAGTCTTCAGAGGCTACACCTTC

J gene: TRBJ1-6
clone size: NA
D gene: NA
V gene: TRBV7-2
CDR3 protein: CASSLAGRVTRPLHF
CDR3 DNA: TGTGCCAGCAGCTTAGCGGGTCGGGTTACGAGACCCCTCCACTTT

J gene: TRBJ2-2
clone size: NA
D gene: TRBD1
V gene: TRBV5-1
CDR3 protein: CASKPQGVLIVPGELFF
CDR3 DNA: TGCGCCAGCAAGCCCCAGGGGGTGCTGATTGTCCCCGGGGAGCTGTTTTTT